Ten or more counts support the clone carrying this T cell receptor beta chain. The entry originates in a study of blood T cells in healthy people across ages. The CDR3 is 16 amino acids. CDR1 MNHEY and CDR2 SVGAGI come from the germline V gene. Trimming took 4 bases from V and 2 from J; bases not matched to a gene: 5. Peripheral blood from each donor was collected in a volume of roughly 9.2 milliliters. Alongside a J-beta primer mix, a sample-barcoded 5' primer served in a second PCR lasting roughly 6 to 11 cycles. There were at least 3 million CDR3-containing paired-end reads obtained from each sample. Each CDR3 protein gets one entry after TCRdb re-called the 5' RACE reads with MiXCR. Seen here are 580,000 or so distinct CDR3 sequences, under 55% observed once, and the top ten hold 20% to 25%.

This rearrangement joins TRBV6-5 to TRBJ2-5; 12 bases line up with TRBD2. The sequencing input was blood. The sequence was obtained from a man older than 75 in good health. This CDR3 reads CASSLSTSGGQETQYF. DNA of the CDR3: TGTGCCAGCAGTTTATCTACTAGCGGGGGGCAAGAGACCCAGTACTTC.